Given below is one T cell receptor beta chain in context. Its antigen is unknown. Every patient was untreated before thyroid surgery. This entry belongs to a study of metastatic and nonmetastatic thyroid tumors. Study outcomes and limitations: Benign nodules were reported to have significantly lower TCR beta diversity than malignant thyroid tumors, in blood and tumor.

TCRdb reprocessed the PCR reads using MiXCR. The sample records around 14,000 clones, roughly 24% being singletons. V lost 4 bases to trimming and J lost 7 bases, with 19 bases between them. This CDR3 spans 14 amino acids. Germline V gene lookup returns CDR1 DFQATT and CDR2 SNEGSKA (reference sequence). The J gene is TRBJ2-5, the V gene TRBV20-1; D tentatively reads TRBD1 or TRBD2 (6 bases each). This TCR came from a female donor with papillary thyroid cancer or a benign thyroid nodule (not recorded which). Some clones in this sample may be carry-over from other donors' samples. The sample taken for sequencing was tumor tissue. The CDR3 is CSAIQGGSGGTQYF. The CDR3 DNA reads as TGCAGTGCTATACAGGGAGGCTCGGGTGGGACCCAGTACTTC.